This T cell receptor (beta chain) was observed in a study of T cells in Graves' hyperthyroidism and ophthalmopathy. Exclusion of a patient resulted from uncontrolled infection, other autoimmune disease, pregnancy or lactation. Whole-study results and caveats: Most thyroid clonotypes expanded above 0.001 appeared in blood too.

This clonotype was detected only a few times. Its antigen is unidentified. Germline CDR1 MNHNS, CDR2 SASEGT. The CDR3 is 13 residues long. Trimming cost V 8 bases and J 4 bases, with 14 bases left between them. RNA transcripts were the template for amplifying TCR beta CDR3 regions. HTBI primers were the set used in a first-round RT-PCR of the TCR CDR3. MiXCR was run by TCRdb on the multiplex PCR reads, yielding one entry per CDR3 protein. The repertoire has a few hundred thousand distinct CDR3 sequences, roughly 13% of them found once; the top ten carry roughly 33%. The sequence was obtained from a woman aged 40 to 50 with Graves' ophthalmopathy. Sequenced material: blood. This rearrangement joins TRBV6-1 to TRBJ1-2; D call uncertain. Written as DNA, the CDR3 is TGTGCCAGCGGCTACGGGAGCCCCTATGGCTACACCTTC. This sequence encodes CASGYGSPYGYTF.